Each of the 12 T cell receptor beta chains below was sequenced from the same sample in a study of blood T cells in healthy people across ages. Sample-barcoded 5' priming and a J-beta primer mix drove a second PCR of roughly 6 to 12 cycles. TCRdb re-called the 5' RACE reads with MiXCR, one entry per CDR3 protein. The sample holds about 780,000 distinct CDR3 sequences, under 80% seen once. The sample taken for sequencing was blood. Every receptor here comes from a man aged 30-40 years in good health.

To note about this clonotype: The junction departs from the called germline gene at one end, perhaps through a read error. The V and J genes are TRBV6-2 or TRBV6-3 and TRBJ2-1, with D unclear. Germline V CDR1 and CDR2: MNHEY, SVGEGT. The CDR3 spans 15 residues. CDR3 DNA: TGTGCCAGCAGTTCCCCCCTAACTGGATTTAATGTGCAGTTCTTC. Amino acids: CASSSPLTGFNVQFF.

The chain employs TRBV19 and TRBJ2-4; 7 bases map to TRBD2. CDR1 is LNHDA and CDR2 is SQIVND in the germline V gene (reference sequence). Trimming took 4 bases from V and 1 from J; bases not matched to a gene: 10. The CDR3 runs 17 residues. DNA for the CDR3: TGTGCCAGTAGTAGGACTAGTAACCTTAGGGCCAAAAACATTCAGTACTTC. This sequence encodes CASSRTSNLRAKNIQYF.

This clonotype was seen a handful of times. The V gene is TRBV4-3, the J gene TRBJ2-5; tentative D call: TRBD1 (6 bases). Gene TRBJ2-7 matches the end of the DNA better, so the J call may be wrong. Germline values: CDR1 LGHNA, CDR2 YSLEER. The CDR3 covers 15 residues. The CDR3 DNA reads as TGCGCCAGCAGCCAACTCCGGGACACTCCCTACGAGCAGTACTTC. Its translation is CASSQLRDTPYEQYF.

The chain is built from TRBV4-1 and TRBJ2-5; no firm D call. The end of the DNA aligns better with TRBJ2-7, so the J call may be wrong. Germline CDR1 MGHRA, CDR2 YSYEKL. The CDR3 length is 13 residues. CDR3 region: CASSQGQDGEQYF. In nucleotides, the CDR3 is TGCGCCAGCAGCCAGGGCCAGGACGGCGAGCAGTACTTC.

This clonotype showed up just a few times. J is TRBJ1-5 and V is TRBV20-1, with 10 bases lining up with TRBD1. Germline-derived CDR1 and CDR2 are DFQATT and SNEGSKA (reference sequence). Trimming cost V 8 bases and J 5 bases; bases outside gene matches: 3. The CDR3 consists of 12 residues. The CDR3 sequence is CSLGTGDQPQHF. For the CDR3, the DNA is TGCAGTCTTGGGACAGGGGATCAGCCCCAGCATTTT.

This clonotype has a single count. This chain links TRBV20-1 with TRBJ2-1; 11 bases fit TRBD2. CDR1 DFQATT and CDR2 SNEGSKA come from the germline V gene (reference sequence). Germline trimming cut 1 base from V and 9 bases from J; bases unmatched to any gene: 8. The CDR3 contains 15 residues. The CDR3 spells CSARVLAGGPGEQFF. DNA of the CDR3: TGCAGTGCTAGAGTCTTAGCGGGGGGGCCCGGTGAGCAGTTCTTC.

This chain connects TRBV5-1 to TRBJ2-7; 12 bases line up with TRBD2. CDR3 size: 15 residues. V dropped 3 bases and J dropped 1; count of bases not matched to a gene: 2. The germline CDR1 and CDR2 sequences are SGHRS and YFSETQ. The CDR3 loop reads CASSYTSGGSYEQYF. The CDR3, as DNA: TGCGCCAGCAGCTACACTAGCGGGGGGTCCTACGAGCAGTACTTC.

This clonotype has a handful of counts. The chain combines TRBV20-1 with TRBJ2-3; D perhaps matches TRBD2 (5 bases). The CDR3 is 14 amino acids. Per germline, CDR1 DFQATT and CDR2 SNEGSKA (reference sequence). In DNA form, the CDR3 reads TGCATTCCTCCGGGAAGCTACAGCACAGATACGCAGTATTTT. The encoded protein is CIPPGSYSTDTQYF.

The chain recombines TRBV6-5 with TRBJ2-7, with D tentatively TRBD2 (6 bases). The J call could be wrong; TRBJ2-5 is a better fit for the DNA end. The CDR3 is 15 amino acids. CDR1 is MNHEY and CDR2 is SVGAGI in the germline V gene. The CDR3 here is CASRSTGGAKETQYF. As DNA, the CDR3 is TGTGCCAGCAGATCAACTGGAGGGGCAAAAGAGACCCAGTACTTC.

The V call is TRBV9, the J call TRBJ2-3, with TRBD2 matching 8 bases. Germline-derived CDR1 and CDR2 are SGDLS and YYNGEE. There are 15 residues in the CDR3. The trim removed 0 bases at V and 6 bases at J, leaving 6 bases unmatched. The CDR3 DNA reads TGTGCCAGCAGCGTAGATCCAGCGGGGGTCGATACGCAGTATTTT. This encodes CASSVDPAGVDTQYF.

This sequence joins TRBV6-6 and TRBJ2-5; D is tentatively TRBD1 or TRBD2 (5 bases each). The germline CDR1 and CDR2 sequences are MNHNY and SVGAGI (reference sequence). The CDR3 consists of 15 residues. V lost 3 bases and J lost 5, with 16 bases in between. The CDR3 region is CASSYLAGTAETQYF. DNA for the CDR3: TGTGCCAGCAGTTATCTTGCCGGGACCGCGGAGACCCAGTACTTC.

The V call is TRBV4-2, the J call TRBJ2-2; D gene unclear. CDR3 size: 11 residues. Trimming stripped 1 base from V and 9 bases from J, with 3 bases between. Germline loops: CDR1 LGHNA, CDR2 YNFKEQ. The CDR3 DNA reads TGTGCCAGCAGCCAAGGAAGGGAGCTGTTTTTT. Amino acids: CASSQGRELFF.